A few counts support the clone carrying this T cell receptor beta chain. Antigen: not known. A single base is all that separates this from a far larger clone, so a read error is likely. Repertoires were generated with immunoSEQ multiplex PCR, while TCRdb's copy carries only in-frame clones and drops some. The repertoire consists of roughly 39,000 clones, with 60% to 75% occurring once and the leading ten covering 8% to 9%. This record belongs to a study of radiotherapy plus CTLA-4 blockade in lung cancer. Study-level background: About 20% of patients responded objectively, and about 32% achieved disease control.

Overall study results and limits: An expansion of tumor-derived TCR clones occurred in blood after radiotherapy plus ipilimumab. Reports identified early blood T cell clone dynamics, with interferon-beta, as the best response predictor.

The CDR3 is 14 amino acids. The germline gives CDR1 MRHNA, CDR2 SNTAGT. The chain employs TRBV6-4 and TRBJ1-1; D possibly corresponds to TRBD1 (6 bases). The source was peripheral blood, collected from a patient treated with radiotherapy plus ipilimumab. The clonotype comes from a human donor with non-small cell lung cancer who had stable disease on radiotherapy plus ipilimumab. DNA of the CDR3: TGTGCCTGCAGTTTAACGACAGGGAACACTGAAGCTTTCTTT. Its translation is CACSLTTGNTEAFF.